A selection of T cell receptor beta chains follows, all from one sample in a study of identical twins. TCRdb independently ran MiXCR on the 5' RACE reads; one entry per CDR3 protein. The sample has approximately 690,000 distinct CDR3 sequences; 5.5% to 6.5% are singletons. Sequenced input: naive T cells sorted from blood. These receptors all come from a man between 18 and 29 years old in good health. CDR3s include the opening cysteine and the closing phenylalanine or tryptophan. Each record gives: V gene, CDR3 protein.

TRBV3-1	CASHSAGGPETQYF
TRBV12-3/TRBV12-4	CASSLLADPTNEQFF
TRBV29-1	CSVGQGSYEQYF
TRBV6-5	CASSYGAGGGEQYF
TRBV5-1	CASSEGRTGAQYF
TRBV28	CASSQTGYTQYF
TRBV7-9	CASSPRMREPTDTQYF
TRBV5-1	CASSLGPGTSGRKETQYF
TRBV5-4	CASSAPQGAVGEQFF
TRBV6-2/TRBV6-3	CASSYAGPQETQYF
TRBV12-3/TRBV12-4	CASSTRLADFYTDTQYF
TRBV10-3	CAISSGLYTQYF
TRBV9	CASSVEALGAANTGELFF
TRBV5-6	CASRWRLEQFF
TRBV7-2	CASSRGTTTYEQYF
TRBV4-3	CASSQEGGATEAFF
TRBV5-1	CASSWTSGRTNEQFF
TRBV2	CASTITGTLEQFF
TRBV5-1	CASSSGTSASADTQYF
TRBV5-6	CASSLAGLSEQFF
TRBV3-1	CASSQDFPGLNTEAFF
TRBV5-5	CASSESPGTGYGYTF
TRBV7-6	CASSLSSWDEQFF
TRBV18	CASSPQALGELFF
TRBV12-3/TRBV12-4	CASTLGILAGKGDTQYF
TRBV14	CASSRRAGIFTMSSYNEQFF
TRBV29-1	CSVGGELAGGPGEQFF
TRBV10-3	CAIPHSAITGELFF
TRBV10-3	CAISELPANTGELFF
TRBV7-9	CASSHGLRLAATDTQYF
TRBV7-2	CASSPRLGGYTF
TRBV7-6	CASSPSPGGEQYF
TRBV7-2	CASSSRQGGIGELFF
TRBV11-2	CASSLGRQGSETQYF
TRBV6-5	CASSWGSQLVTDGYTF
TRBV5-1	CASSLGAVAGQGASEQFF
TRBV3-1	CASSQGPDRAILAGAYNEQFF
TRBV5-1	CASSFGTDIGSPLHF
TRBV18	CASQGTAEGYTF
TRBV12-3/TRBV12-4	CASSLSRLGNEQFF
TRBV9	CASSVRGSYEQYF
TRBV9	CASSADTEQFF
TRBV5-1	CASSFDLGYNEQFF
TRBV29-1	CSVARTVSRGYTF
TRBV3-1	CASSQDGPEVETQYF
TRBV5-1	CASSFWGWARGSYNEQFF
TRBV20-1	CSARGDGPDTQYF
TRBV29-1	CSVPSPAYNEQFF
TRBV29-1	CSVGGQVTDTQYF
TRBV5-1	CASSLDPLSETQYF
TRBV20-1	CSARTGHEQFF
TRBV12-3/TRBV12-4	CASGPGGGGDTQYF
TRBV5-1	CASSSGQGGATDTQYF
TRBV9	CASSVGLAGYEQYF
TRBV5-1	CASSKESWGSTDTQYF
TRBV24-1	CATSSTRESRTDTQYF
TRBV11-2	CASRVGPEWFF